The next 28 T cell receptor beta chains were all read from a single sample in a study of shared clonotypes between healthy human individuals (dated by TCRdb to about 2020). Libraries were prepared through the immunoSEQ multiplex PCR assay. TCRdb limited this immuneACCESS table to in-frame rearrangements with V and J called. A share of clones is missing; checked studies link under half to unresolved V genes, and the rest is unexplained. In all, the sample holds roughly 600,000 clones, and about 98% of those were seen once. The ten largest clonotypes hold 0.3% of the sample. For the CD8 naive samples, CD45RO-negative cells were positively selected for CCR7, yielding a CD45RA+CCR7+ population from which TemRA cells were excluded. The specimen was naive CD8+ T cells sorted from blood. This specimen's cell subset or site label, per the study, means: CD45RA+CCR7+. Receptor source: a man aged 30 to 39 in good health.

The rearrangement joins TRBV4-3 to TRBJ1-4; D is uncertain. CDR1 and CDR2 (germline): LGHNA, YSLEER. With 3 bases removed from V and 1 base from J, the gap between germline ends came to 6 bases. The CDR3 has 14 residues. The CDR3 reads CASSQGRTNEKLFF. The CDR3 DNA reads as TGCGCCAGCAGCCAGGGGAGAACTAATGAAAAACTGTTTTTT.

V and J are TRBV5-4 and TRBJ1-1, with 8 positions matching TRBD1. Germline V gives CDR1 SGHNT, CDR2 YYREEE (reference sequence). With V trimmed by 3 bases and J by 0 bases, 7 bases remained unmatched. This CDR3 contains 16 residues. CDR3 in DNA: TGTGCCAGCAGCTCGGACAGGGTCCAGATGAACACTGAAGCTTTCTTT. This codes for CASSSDRVQMNTEAFF.

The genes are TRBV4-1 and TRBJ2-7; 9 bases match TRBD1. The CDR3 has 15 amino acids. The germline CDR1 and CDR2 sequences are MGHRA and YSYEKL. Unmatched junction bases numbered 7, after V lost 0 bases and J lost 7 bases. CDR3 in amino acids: CASSQDGTGLGEQYF. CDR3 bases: TGCGCCAGCAGCCAAGATGGGACAGGGCTGGGGGAGCAGTACTTC.

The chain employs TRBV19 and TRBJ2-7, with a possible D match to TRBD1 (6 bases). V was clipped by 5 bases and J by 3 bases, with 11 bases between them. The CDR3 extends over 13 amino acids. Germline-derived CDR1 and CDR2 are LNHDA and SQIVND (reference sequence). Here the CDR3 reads CASSQDRDYEQYF. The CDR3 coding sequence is TGTGCCAGTAGTCAGGACAGAGACTACGAGCAGTACTTC.

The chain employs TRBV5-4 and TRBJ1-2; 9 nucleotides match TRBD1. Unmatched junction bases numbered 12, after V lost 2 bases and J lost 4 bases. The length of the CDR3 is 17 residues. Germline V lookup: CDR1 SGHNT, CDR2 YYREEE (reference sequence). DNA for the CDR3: TGTGCCAGCAGCTTCATCTACAGGGGGCATCTTAGCTATGGCTACACCTTC. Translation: CASSFIYRGHLSYGYTF.

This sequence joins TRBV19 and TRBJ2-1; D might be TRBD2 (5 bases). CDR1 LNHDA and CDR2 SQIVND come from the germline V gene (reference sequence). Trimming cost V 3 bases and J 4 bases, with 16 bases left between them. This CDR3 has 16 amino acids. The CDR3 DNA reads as TGTGCCAGTAGTATCTCCGGGGAATCCCTTTACAATGAGCAGTTCTTC. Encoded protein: CASSISGESLYNEQFF.

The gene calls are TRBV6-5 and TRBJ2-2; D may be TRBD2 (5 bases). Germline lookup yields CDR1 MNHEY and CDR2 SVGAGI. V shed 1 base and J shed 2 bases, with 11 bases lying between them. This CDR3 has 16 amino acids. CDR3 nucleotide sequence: TGTGCCAGCAGTTACTTCAGCGGAGTCAACACCGGGGAGCTGTTTTTT. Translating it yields CASSYFSGVNTGELFF.

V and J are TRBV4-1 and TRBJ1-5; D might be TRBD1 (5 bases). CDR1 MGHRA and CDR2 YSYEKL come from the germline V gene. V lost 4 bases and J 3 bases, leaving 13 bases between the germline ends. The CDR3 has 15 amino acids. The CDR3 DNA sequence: TGCGCCAGCAGCCTAGGGGAGGGGCTCAATCAGCCCCAGCATTTT. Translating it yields CASSLGEGLNQPQHF.

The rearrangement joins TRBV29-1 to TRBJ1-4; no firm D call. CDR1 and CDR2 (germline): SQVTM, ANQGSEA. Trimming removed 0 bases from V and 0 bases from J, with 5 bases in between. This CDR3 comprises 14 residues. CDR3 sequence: CSVEEVATNEKLFF. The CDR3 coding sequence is TGCAGCGTTGAAGAAGTTGCAACTAATGAAAAACTGTTTTTT. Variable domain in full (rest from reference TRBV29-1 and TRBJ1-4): SAVISQKPSRDICQRGTSLTIQCQVDSQVTMMFWYRQQPGQSLTLIATANQGSEATYESGFVIDKFPISRPNLTFSTLTVSNMSPEDSSIYLCSVEEVATNEKLFFGSGTQLSVL.

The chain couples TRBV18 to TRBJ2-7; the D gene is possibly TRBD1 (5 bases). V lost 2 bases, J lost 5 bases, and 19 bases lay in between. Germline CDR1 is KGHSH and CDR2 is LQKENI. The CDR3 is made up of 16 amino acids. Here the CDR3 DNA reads TGTGCCAGCTCACCAGGAAAGGAAATGCAGGGCAACGAGCAGTACTTC. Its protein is CASSPGKEMQGNEQYF.

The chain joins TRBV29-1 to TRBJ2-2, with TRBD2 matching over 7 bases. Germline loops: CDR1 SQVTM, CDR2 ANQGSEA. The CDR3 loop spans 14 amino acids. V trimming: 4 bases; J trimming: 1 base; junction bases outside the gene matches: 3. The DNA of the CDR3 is TGCAGCGTTGCGGGACTATGGAACACCGGGGAGCTGTTTTTT. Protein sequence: CSVAGLWNTGELFF.

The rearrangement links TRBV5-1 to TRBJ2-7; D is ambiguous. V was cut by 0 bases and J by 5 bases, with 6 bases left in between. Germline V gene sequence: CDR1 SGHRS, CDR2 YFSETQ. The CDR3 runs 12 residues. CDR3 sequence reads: CASSLVGNEQYF. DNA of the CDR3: TGCGCCAGCAGCTTGGTAGGCAACGAGCAGTACTTC. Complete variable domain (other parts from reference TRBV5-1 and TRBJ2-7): KAGVTQTPRYLIKTRGQQVTLSCSPISGHRSVSWYQQTPGQGLQFLFEYFSETQRNKGNFPGRFSGRQFSNSRSEMNVSTLELGDSALYLCASSLVGNEQYFGPGTRLTVT.

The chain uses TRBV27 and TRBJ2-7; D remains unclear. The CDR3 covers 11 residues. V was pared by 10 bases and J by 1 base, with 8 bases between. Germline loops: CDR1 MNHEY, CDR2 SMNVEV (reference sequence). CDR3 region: CAIRNSYEQYF. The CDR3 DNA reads TGTGCCATCCGCAATTCCTACGAGCAGTACTTC.

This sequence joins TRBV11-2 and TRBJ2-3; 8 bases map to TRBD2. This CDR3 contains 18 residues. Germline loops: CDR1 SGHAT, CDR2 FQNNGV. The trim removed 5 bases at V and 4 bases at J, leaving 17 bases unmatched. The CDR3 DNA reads TGTGCCAGCAGCAATTGGGCTGCCGGAGGCGGGAGGTCAGATACGCAGTATTTT. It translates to CASSNWAAGGGRSDTQYF.

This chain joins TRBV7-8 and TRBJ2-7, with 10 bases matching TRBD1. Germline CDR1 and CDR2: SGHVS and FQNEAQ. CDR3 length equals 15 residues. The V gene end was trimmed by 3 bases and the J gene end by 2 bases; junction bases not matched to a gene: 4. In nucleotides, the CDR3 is TGTGCCAGCAGCTTGGAAGGGACAGGGGCCTACGAGCAGTACTTC. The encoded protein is CASSLEGTGAYEQYF.

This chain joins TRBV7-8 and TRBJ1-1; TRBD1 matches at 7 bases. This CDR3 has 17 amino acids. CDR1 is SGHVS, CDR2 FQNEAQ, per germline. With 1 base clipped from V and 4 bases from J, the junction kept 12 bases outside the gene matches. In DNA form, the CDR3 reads TGTGCCAGCAGCTTAGATCGGACAGGCCAAGGGGGCACTGAAGCTTTCTTT. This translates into CASSLDRTGQGGTEAFF.

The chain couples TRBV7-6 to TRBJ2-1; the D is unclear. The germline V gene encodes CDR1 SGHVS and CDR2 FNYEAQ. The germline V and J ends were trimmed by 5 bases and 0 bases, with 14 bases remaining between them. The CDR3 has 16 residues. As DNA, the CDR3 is TGTGCCAGCAGCCCACCATCGGATCCCTCCTACAATGAGCAGTTCTTC. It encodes CASSPPSDPSYNEQFF.

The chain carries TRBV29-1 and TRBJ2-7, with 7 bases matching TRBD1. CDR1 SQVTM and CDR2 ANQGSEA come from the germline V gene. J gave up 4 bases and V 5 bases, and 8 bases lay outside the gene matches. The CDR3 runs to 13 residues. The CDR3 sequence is CSVQGGKRYEQYF. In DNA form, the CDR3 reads TGCAGCGTTCAAGGGGGCAAAAGGTACGAGCAGTACTTC.

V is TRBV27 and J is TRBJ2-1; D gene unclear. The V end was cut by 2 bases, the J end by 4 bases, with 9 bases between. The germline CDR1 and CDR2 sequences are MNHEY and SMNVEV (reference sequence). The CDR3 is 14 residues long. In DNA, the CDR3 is TGTGCCAGCAGTTTAGCCGGACGGTACAATGAGCAGTTCTTC. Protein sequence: CASSLAGRYNEQFF.

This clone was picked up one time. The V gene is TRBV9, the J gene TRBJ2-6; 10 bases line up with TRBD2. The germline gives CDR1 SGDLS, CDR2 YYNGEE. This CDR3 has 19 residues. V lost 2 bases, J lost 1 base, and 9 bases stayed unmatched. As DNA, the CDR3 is TGTGCCAGCAGCGTCCCTAGCGGGAGAGGAAGTTCTGGGGCCAACGTCCTGACTTTC. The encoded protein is CASSVPSGRGSSGANVLTF.

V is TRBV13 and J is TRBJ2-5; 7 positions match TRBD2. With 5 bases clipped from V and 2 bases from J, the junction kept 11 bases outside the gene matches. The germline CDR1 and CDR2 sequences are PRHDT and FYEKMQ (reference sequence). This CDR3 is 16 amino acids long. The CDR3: CASSPSGVAWQETQYF. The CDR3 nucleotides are TGTGCCAGCAGCCCCAGCGGGGTAGCGTGGCAAGAGACCCAGTACTTC.

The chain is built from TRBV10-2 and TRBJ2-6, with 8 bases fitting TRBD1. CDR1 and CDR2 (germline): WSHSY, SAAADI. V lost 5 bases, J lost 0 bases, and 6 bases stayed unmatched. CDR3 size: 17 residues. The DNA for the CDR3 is TGCGCCAGCAGTTCAGGGGGCCTAGGCTCTGGGGCCAACGTCCTGACTTTC. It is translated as CASSSGGLGSGANVLTF.

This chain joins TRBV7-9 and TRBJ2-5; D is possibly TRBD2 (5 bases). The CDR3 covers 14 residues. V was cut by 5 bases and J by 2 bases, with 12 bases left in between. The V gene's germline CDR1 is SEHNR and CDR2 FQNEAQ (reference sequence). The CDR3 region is CASSGGTEQETQYF. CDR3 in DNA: TGTGCCAGCAGCGGAGGAACAGAGCAAGAGACCCAGTACTTC.

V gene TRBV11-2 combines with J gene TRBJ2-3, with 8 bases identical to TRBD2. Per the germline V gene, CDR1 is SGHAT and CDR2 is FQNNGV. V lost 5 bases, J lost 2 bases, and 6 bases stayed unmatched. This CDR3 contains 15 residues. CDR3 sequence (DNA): TGTGCCAGCAGCATCACGGGAGGGACCACAGATACGCAGTATTTT. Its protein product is CASSITGGTTDTQYF. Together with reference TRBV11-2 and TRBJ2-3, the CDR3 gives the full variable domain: EAGVAQSPRYKIIEKRQSVAFWCNPISGHATLYWYQQILGQGPKLLIQFQNNGVVDDSQLPKDRFSAERLKGVDSTLKIQPAKLEDSAVYLCASSITGGTTDTQYFGPGTRLTVL.

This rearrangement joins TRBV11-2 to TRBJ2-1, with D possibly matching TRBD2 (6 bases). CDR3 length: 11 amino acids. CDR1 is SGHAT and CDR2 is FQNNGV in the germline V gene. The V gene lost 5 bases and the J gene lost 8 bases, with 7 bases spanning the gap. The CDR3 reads CASSTGDEQFF. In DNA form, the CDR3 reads TGTGCCAGCAGCACGGGGGATGAGCAGTTCTTC.

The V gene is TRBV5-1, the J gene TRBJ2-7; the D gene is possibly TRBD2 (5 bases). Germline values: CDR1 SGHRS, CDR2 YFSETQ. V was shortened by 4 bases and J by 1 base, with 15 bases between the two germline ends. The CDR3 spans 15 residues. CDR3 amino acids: CASSPDSGSSYEQYF. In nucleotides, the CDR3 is TGCGCCAGCAGCCCGGACTCCGGCTCGTCCTACGAGCAGTACTTC.

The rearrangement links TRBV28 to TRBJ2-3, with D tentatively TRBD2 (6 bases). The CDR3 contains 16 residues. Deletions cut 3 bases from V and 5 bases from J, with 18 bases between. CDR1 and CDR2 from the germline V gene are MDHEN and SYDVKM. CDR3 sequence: CASSLEGIGSGDTQYF. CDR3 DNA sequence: TGTGCCAGCAGTTTGGAGGGGATCGGTTCAGGAGATACGCAGTATTTT.

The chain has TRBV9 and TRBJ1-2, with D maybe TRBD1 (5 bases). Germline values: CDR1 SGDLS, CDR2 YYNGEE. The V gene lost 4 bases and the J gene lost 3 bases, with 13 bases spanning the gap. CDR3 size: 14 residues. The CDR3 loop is CASSPRRGYYGYTF. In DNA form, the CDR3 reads TGTGCCAGCAGCCCGCGCCGGGGGTACTATGGCTACACCTTC.